In its sample, the clone carrying this T cell receptor (beta chain) was seen a few times. The antigen remains unidentified. This entry is derived from a study of cytomegalovirus exposure and HLA in healthy donors. Study context: Earlier work reported 117 million unique TCR beta sequences from about 179 million T cells. Regarding the study as a whole: In a later analysis, TCR beta V- and J-gene trimming showed a link to a missense DCLRE1C variant. Segments of the TCR beta V type were, in most cases, productive about 87% or about 30% of the time in an earlier analysis.

With 60 Vbeta and 13 Jbeta primers, the PCR was carried out. Per the authors' pipeline: In a later analysis, of around 85 million unique beta chains, about 12 million appeared in at least two donors. Sequencing used immunoSEQ multiplex PCR; TCRdb keeps in-frame clones, though not all of them. V, J and clone size are taken as reported in that table, and D and trimming were inferred from the DNA itself. Counted here are 150,000 to 200,000 clones, around 84% occurring once; the ten biggest clones make up approximately 2%. The germline gives CDR1 SGHAT, CDR2 FQNNGV. Trimming took 4 bases from V and 3 from J; bases not matched to a gene: 3. The CDR3 is made up of 16 amino acids.

The sequenced sample consisted of PBMCs. This rearrangement joins TRBV11-2 to TRBJ2-2; 12 nucleotides match TRBD2. The receptor's source is a young man in good health and CMV-seronegative. The DNA for the CDR3 is TGTGCCAGCAGCTCCGGACTAGCGGGATACACCGGGGAGCTGTTTTTT. This gives the protein CASSSGLAGYTGELFF. Full variable domain (outside the CDR3, taken from reference TRBV11-2 and TRBJ2-2): EAGVAQSPRYKIIEKRQSVAFWCNPISGHATLYWYQQILGQGPKLLIQFQNNGVVDDSQLPKDRFSAERLKGVDSTLKIQPAKLEDSAVYLCASSSGLAGYTGELFFGEGSRLTVL.